These 14 T cell receptor beta chains share one sample of origin, sequenced in a study of shared clonotypes between healthy human individuals. Method: immunoSEQ multiplex PCR; TCRdb's copy keeps in-frame clones and lacks some. The sample includes roughly 410,000 clones, approximately 97% of them seen just once. The source material was memory CD8+ T cells sorted from blood. Subset of the sample: CD45RO+ cells pooled with CCR7-negative TemRA cells. The receptor set was obtained from a man aged 25 to 45 in good health.

The V call is TRBV6-1, the J call TRBJ2-7; TRBD1 agrees at 10 bases. The CDR3 has 15 amino acids. The V and J ends lost 1 base and 1 base, in that order; junction bases with no gene match: 1. Germline values: CDR1 MNHNS, CDR2 SASEGT. This CDR3 reads CASSEEDRGSYEQYF. The CDR3 nucleotides read TGTGCCAGCAGTGAAGAGGACAGGGGGTCCTACGAGCAGTACTTC.

V gene TRBV6-7 combines with J gene TRBJ1-3; D may be TRBD1 (6 bases). TRBV6-7 is an ORF, with its function uncertain. The V end was cut by 2 bases, the J end by 0 bases, with 14 bases between. This CDR3 contains 17 residues. CDR3 amino acids: CASSYEPKTGSGNTIYF. In DNA form, the CDR3 reads TGTGCCAGCAGTTACGAGCCCAAGACAGGCTCTGGAAACACCATATATTTT.

The V gene is TRBV6-1, the J gene TRBJ2-1; TRBD1 matches at 8 bases. Germline CDR1 reads MNHNS; CDR2 reads SASEGT. The trim removed 6 bases at V and 7 bases at J, leaving 5 bases unmatched. The CDR3 is made up of 13 amino acids. The CDR3 protein is CASSRTGTNEQFF. DNA for the CDR3: TGTGCCAGCAGCCGGACAGGGACGAATGAGCAGTTCTTC.

The chain employs TRBV19 and TRBJ1-1, with 7 bases matching TRBD1. V dropped 7 bases and J dropped 5; count of bases not matched to a gene: 7. The CDR3 sequence is 13 residues long. Germline CDR1 and CDR2: LNHDA and SQIVND (reference sequence). The CDR3 DNA sequence: TGTGCCAGTATCCCCAGGGGGTGGACTGAAGCTTTCTTT. Translating it yields CASIPRGWTEAFF.

The rearrangement joins TRBV6-5 to TRBJ2-7, with D possibly TRBD1 on 5 matching bases. V was cut by 0 bases and J by 7 bases, with 10 bases left in between. The CDR3 loop spans 13 amino acids. Germline V gene lookup returns CDR1 MNHEY and CDR2 SVGAGI. The CDR3 DNA follows: TGTGCCAGCAGTTACTCTGGGGCTGGGGAGCAGTACTTC. This sequence encodes CASSYSGAGEQYF.

This chain links TRBV28 with TRBJ1-2; D not certain. The V end lost 7 bases, the J end lost 4 bases, and 7 bases lay between the germline ends. In germline, CDR1 is MDHEN, CDR2 SYDVKM. There are 11 residues in the CDR3. CDR3 coding DNA: TGTGCCAGCACAGAAGGCTATGGCTACACCTTC. This sequence encodes CASTEGYGYTF.

This rearrangement joins TRBV5-6 to TRBJ1-5; possibly TRBD1 for D (5 bases). The CDR3 contains 13 residues. Deletions cut 4 bases from V and 8 bases from J, with 13 bases between. From germline, CDR1 is SGHDT and CDR2 YYEEEE. The CDR3 spells CASSHTGREPQHF. The CDR3 DNA reads as TGTGCCAGCAGCCACACAGGAAGGGAGCCCCAGCATTTT.

This chain joins TRBV21-1 and TRBJ2-5; TRBD1, the table's D call, lacks a check against the DNA. TRBV21-1 is designated a pseudogene. The CDR3 extends over 14 amino acids. CDR3 amino acids: CASSKVTREETQYF. The CDR3 DNA reads as TGTGCCAGCAGCAAAGTTACCAGGGAAGAGACCCAGTACTTC.

V gene TRBV29-1 combines with J gene TRBJ1-2; no clear D. V was pared by 5 bases and J by 7 bases, with 23 bases between. The CDR3 has 15 amino acids. Germline CDR1 SQVTM, CDR2 ANQGSEA. The CDR3 reads CSVLLPTTSAGGYTF. CDR3 coding DNA: TGCAGCGTTCTCTTACCTACGACATCGGCCGGTGGCTACACCTTC.

Notes on this clone: Other DNA sequences within the sample encode an identical CDR3. The chain carries TRBV19 and TRBJ2-7, with TRBD1 matching 7 bases. CDR1 and CDR2 from the germline V gene are LNHDA and SQIVND (reference sequence). The V and J ends lost 3 bases and 3 bases, in that order; junction bases with no gene match: 2. The CDR3 length is 13 residues. CDR3 protein: CASSIAGGYEQYF. The CDR3 DNA follows: TGTGCCAGTAGTATTGCAGGGGGCTACGAGCAGTACTTC.

The gene calls are TRBV5-1 and TRBJ1-1; D perhaps matches TRBD1 (6 bases). The V and J ends lost 5 bases and 4 bases respectively, with 12 bases between them. This CDR3 is built from 13 residues. Germline loops: CDR1 SGHRS, CDR2 YFSETQ. CDR3 sequence: CASRSQGRTEAFF. CDR3 bases: TGCGCCAGCAGGTCCCAGGGGCGCACTGAAGCTTTCTTT.

V is TRBV5-1 and J is TRBJ2-1; D may correspond to TRBD1 or TRBD2 (5 bases each). Trimming cost V 4 bases and J 6 bases, with 11 bases left between them. CDR3 length: 13 residues. Germline lookup yields CDR1 SGHRS and CDR2 YFSETQ. Here the CDR3 reads CASSTRGRNEQFF. The CDR3, as DNA: TGCGCCAGCAGCACCCGGGGCCGCAATGAGCAGTTCTTC.

The chain uses TRBV5-1 and TRBJ1-1, with D possibly being TRBD1 (6 bases). The germline V gene encodes CDR1 SGHRS and CDR2 YFSETQ. The CDR3 loop spans 14 amino acids. Trimming took 7 bases from V and 3 from J, leaving 16 bases between them. The DNA for the CDR3 is TGCGCCAGCGCAAACAAAGGGGGAGACACTGAAGCTTTCTTT. Encoded protein: CASANKGGDTEAFF.

Details on this clone: Other DNA sequences of this sample code for an identical CDR3. The genes are TRBV7-2 and TRBJ2-7; TRBD1 aligns across 8 bases. J gave up 0 bases and V 5 bases, and 3 bases lay outside the gene matches. This CDR3 is 14 amino acids long. The V gene's germline CDR1 is SGHTA and CDR2 FQGNSA. The CDR3 DNA is TGTGCCAGCAGCCTAGACAGGGGCTCCTACGAGCAGTACTTC. Translation gives CASSLDRGSYEQYF.